The clone carrying this T cell receptor beta chain was counted a few times. The assay was immunoSEQ multiplex PCR, and TCRdb's table has in-frame clones only and misses some. In the table there are 10,000 to 15,000 clones, around 30% of which are singletons. Trimming removed 2 bases from V and 2 bases from J, with 15 bases in between. Germline loops: CDR1 SGHVT, CDR2 SQSDAQ. The CDR3 is 17 residues long. The data stem from a study of graft-versus-host responses after intestinal transplantation. Study overall: Tacrolimus plus steroids were given to all recipients for about 3 years, preceded by anti-thymocyte globulin induction.

Responders (about 200,000, CFSE-labeled) were co-plated with about 200,000 irradiated, violet-dye-labeled stimulators. The reaction was completed, and proliferating CFSE-low CD3+CD4+ and CD3+CD8+ responders were then sorted. The chain uses TRBV7-4 and TRBJ2-2; perhaps TRBD2 as D (6 bases). This receptor was obtained from a human patient who received an intestinal transplant. Sequenced material: alloreactive CD8+ T cells from a mixed lymphocyte reaction culture, taken before intestinal transplant. Subset in this sample: CFSE-low proliferating T cells sorted from roughly six-day pre-transplant mixed lymphocyte reaction (GvH or HvG direction). For the CDR3, the DNA is TGTGCCAGCAGCTTAACCCCGGGACTTGCCAACACCGGGGAGCTGTTTTTT. Its translation: CASSLTPGLANTGELFF.